A single sample gave rise to the 28 T cell receptor beta chains below, sequenced in a study of neoadjuvant anti-PD-1 for oral cavity cancer. Stated time point: after neoadjuvant nivolumab, at surgical resection. The data were produced by immunoSEQ multiplex PCR, yet TCRdb's version contains in-frame clones alone and is incomplete. This sample has tens of thousands of clones, with 85% found just once. The sample consisted of PBMCs, taken after nivolumab (anti-PD-1) treatment. The source is a person aged 40-85 years with oral cavity squamous cell carcinoma.

This chain links TRBV6-5 with TRBJ2-5; no reliable D call. CDR1 is MNHEY and CDR2 is SVGAGI in the germline V gene. The CDR3 runs to 14 residues. Trimming removed 5 bases at V and 2 bases at J, with 12 bases between. The chain's CDR3 is CASSARAAQETQYF. In DNA form, the CDR3 reads TGTGCCAGCAGTGCCCGGGCGGCTCAAGAGACCCAGTACTTC.

This chain uses TRBV7-9 with TRBJ2-1; tentative D call: TRBD1 (6 bases). The V end lost 5 bases, the J end lost 1 base, and 12 bases lay between the germline ends. The CDR3 has 15 residues. The V gene's germline CDR1 is SEHNR and CDR2 FQNEAQ (reference sequence). The CDR3 here is CASSEDRISYNEQFF. The DNA for the CDR3 is TGTGCCAGCAGCGAAGACAGGATTTCCTACAATGAGCAGTTCTTC.

V gene TRBV6-5 combines with J gene TRBJ1-4; D possibly corresponds to TRBD1 (5 bases). CDR3 length: 16 residues. The germline V gene has CDR1 MNHEY and CDR2 SVGAGI. V was cut by 0 bases and J by 1 base, with 9 bases left in between. For the CDR3, the DNA is TGTGCCAGCAGTTACTCGATCGGGGGAACTAATGAAAAACTGTTTTTT. This encodes CASSYSIGGTNEKLFF.

V and J are TRBV5-4 and TRBJ2-6, with D perhaps being TRBD1 or TRBD2 (5 bases each). V lost 4 bases to trimming and J lost 8 bases, with 10 bases between them. CDR1 is SGHNT and CDR2 is YYREEE in the germline V gene (reference sequence). The CDR3 loop spans 13 amino acids. The CDR3, as DNA: TGTGCCAGCAGCCTAGGGACCACCAACGTCCTGACTTTC. This translates into CASSLGTTNVLTF.

This clone is a singleton in its sample. This rearrangement joins TRBV27 to TRBJ1-2; 8 bases match TRBD1. Germline loops: CDR1 MNHEY, CDR2 SMNVEV (reference sequence). The J segment lost 5 bases and the V segment lost 5 bases, leaving 4 bases of the junction unmatched. The CDR3 extends over 13 amino acids. CDR3 DNA sequence: TGTGCCAGCAGTACTACAGGGGGTTATGGCTACACCTTC. The encoded protein is CASSTTGGYGYTF.

The chain joins TRBV9 to TRBJ2-1; possibly TRBD2 for D (5 bases). The CDR3 runs to 14 residues. The germline V gene encodes CDR1 SGDLS and CDR2 YYNGEE. Trimming shortened V by 0 bases and J by 12 bases, and 16 bases separated the two germline ends. CDR3 nucleotides: TGTGCCAGCAGCGTAGGGCAACTAGGAATGGCGCAGTTCTTC. It codes for CASSVGQLGMAQFF.

The chain is built from TRBV4-2 and TRBJ1-5; possible D gene TRBD1, 6 bases. Trimming removed 11 bases from V and 6 bases from J, with 29 bases in between. The CDR3 runs 17 residues. The germline V gene encodes CDR1 LGHNA and CDR2 YNFKEQ. Here the CDR3 DNA reads TGTGCCCGCCCCCCCGATGAGGACAGTCTAAAGACTCAGCCCCAGCATTTT. Translated: CARPPDEDSLKTQPQHF.

This sequence joins TRBV14 and TRBJ2-5, with TRBD2 identical over 15 bases. J gave up 0 bases and V 5 bases, and 7 bases lay outside the gene matches. The CDR3 totals 18 residues. Germline CDR1 SGHDN, CDR2 FVKESK. The CDR3 DNA sequence: TGTGCCAGCAGCAAGGGACTAGCGGGAGGAGGGTACCAAGAGACCCAGTACTTC. This encodes CASSKGLAGGGYQETQYF.

This chain uses TRBV19 with TRBJ2-1, with D tentatively TRBD2 (6 bases). Germline V gene lookup returns CDR1 LNHDA and CDR2 SQIVND (reference sequence). The V end was cut by 0 bases, the J end by 6 bases, with 21 bases between. The CDR3 extends over 18 amino acids. The CDR3 loop is CASSIDSGLDGSRNEQFF. The CDR3 DNA is TGTGCCAGTAGTATAGATAGTGGTCTGGACGGGAGTCGCAATGAGCAGTTCTTC.

The genes are TRBV7-2 and TRBJ1-2; 7 bases map to TRBD1. The CDR3 runs 15 residues. J was trimmed by 4 bases and V by 5 bases; bases with no gene match: 10. The germline V gene has CDR1 SGHTA and CDR2 FQGNSA. The CDR3, as DNA: TGTGCCAGCAGCCCCTCAGGGGGGGTGGGCTATGGCTACACCTTC. This sequence encodes CASSPSGGVGYGYTF.

The chain links TRBV10-2 to TRBJ2-2; the D call may be TRBD1 or TRBD2 (5 bases each). The CDR3 runs 14 residues. In germline, CDR1 is WSHSY, CDR2 SAAADI. Trimming cost V 5 bases and J 5 bases, with 12 bases left between them. The CDR3 DNA reads TGCGCCAGCAGTCCGGGACGGTTAACCGGGGAGCTGTTTTTT. Its translation is CASSPGRLTGELFF.

The gene calls are TRBV5-1 and TRBJ2-2, with D possibly TRBD2 on 5 matching bases. This CDR3 has 17 amino acids. Per the germline V gene, CDR1 is SGHRS and CDR2 is YFSETQ. V was trimmed by 0 bases and J by 1 base, leaving 13 bases between them. The CDR3 bases are TGCGCCAGCAGCTTGGAGCCCTCTGGACTGAACACCGGGGAGCTGTTTTTT. It yields the protein CASSLEPSGLNTGELFF.

CDR3: CSVGGPEAFF. CDR3 coding DNA: TGCAGCGTTGGTGGGCCTGAAGCTTTCTTT. The genes are TRBV29-1 and TRBJ1-1; the D is unclear. The CDR3 length is 10 residues. CDR1 SQVTM and CDR2 ANQGSEA come from the germline V gene. Deletions cut 4 bases from V and 6 bases from J, with 6 bases between.

The rearrangement links TRBV4-1 to TRBJ2-7; 8 bases are a match to TRBD2. After removal of 2 bases from V and 0 bases from J, the junction contained 15 bases not matched to a gene. Germline values: CDR1 MGHRA, CDR2 YSYEKL. This CDR3 is 19 amino acids long. For the CDR3, the DNA is TGCGCCAGCAGCCAACCACGGGGGGGCCAAATCGGAGGCTCCTACGAGCAGTACTTC. Protein product: CASSQPRGGQIGGSYEQYF.

The genes are TRBV28 and TRBJ1-1; 7 bases align to TRBD1. Germline assignment: CDR1 MDHEN and CDR2 SYDVKM. V was clipped by 6 bases and J by 4 bases; unmatched bases: 14. The CDR3 runs to 16 residues. The CDR3 coding sequence is TGTGCCAGCAGATCTAACCCCGGGACAGCGAGCACTGAAGCTTTCTTT. Its translation is CASRSNPGTASTEAFF.

The gene calls are TRBV5-1 and TRBJ2-5; 12 bases are shared with TRBD1. The CDR3 has 17 amino acids. Germline CDR1 is SGHRS and CDR2 is YFSETQ. The junction had 9 bases not matched to a gene; V was cut back by 1 base and J by 5 bases. CDR3 protein: CASSLSGTGGNGETQYF. CDR3 coding DNA: TGCGCCAGCAGCTTGTCCGGGACAGGGGGCAATGGGGAGACCCAGTACTTC.

The chain joins TRBV13 to TRBJ2-1; D could derive from TRBD1 or TRBD2 (5 bases each). V was trimmed by 4 bases and J by 4 bases, leaving 14 bases between them. Germline V lookup: CDR1 PRHDT, CDR2 FYEKMQ (reference sequence). The CDR3 runs 15 residues. The CDR3 nucleotides read TGTGCCAGCAGCTCCAGAGGGGCTGATTACAATGAGCAGTTCTTC. Amino acids: CASSSRGADYNEQFF.

The CDR3 loop reads CASSAGTPSSASTDTQYF. DNA for the CDR3: TGCGCCAGCAGCGCCGGGACACCAAGCTCCGCTAGCACAGATACGCAGTATTTT. The V call is TRBV10-1, the J call TRBJ2-3, with a tentative D call TRBD1 (6 bases). CDR3 length: 18 amino acids. The germline gives CDR1 WNHNN, CDR2 SYGVQD (reference sequence). Trimming took off 6 bases at V and 0 bases at J, with 22 bases between the two ends.

The chain has TRBV19 and TRBJ2-7, with TRBD2 matching over 9 bases. With V trimmed by 3 bases and J by 2 bases, 11 bases remained unmatched. The CDR3 has 17 amino acids. Germline CDR1 and CDR2: LNHDA and SQIVND (reference sequence). DNA for the CDR3: TGTGCCAGTAGTATTTCACTGACTAGCGGTCCTCCCTACGAGCAGTACTTC. It is translated as CASSISLTSGPPYEQYF.

This rearrangement joins TRBV5-5 to TRBJ1-1; TRBD1 might be the D (5 bases). V was trimmed by 4 bases and J by 0 bases, leaving 16 bases between them. CDR3 length: 16 amino acids. Germline CDR1 and CDR2: SGHKS and YYEKEE (reference sequence). This chain's CDR3 is CASSVLYTGMNTEAFF. CDR3 sequence (DNA): TGTGCCAGCAGCGTGCTTTATACAGGCATGAACACTGAAGCTTTCTTT.

This clone was seen a few times. The chain recombines TRBV9 with TRBJ2-7; the D gene is possibly TRBD1 (6 bases). Trimming stripped 0 bases from V and 6 bases from J, with 13 bases between. The CDR3 has 14 residues. CDR1 and CDR2 from the germline V gene are SGDLS and YYNGEE. The CDR3 is CASSVEGRGSEQYF. CDR3 bases: TGTGCCAGCAGCGTAGAAGGCAGGGGAAGCGAGCAGTACTTC.

The gene calls are TRBV13 and TRBJ2-3; tentatively, D is TRBD2 (5 bases). V lost 5 bases to trimming and J lost 2 bases, with 11 bases between them. This CDR3 has 14 residues. Germline CDR1 PRHDT, CDR2 FYEKMQ (reference sequence). CDR3 loop: CASSPNRDTDTQYF. CDR3 bases: TGTGCCAGCAGCCCCAACCGGGACACAGATACGCAGTATTTT. The complete variable domain, with remaining parts taken from reference TRBV13 and TRBJ2-3, reads AAGVIQSPRHLIKEKRETATLKCYPIPRHDTVYWYQQGPGQDPQFLISFYEKMQSDKGSIPDRFSAQQFSDYHSELNMSSLELGDSALYFCASSPNRDTDTQYFGPGTRLTVL.

V usage is TRBV2 and J usage is TRBJ1-1; a possible D gene is TRBD1 (6 bases). CDR3 size: 12 residues. Germline loops: CDR1 SNHLY, CDR2 FYNNEI. Trimming removed 5 bases at V and 8 bases at J, with 12 bases between. CDR3 coding DNA: TGTGCCAGCAGTATCCCGGACAGAGAAGCTTTCTTT. It encodes CASSIPDREAFF. The variable domain in full, completed from reference TRBV2 and TRBJ1-1, reads EPEVTQTPSHQVTQMGQEVILRCVPISNHLYFYWYRQILGQKVEFLVSFYNNEISEKSEIFDDQFSVERPDGSNFTLKIRSTKLEDSAMYFCASSIPDREAFFGQGTRLTVV.

The chain recombines TRBV7-9 with TRBJ1-4; perhaps TRBD1 as D (6 bases). V lost 6 bases to trimming and J lost 2 bases, with 13 bases between them. Germline V gene data show CDR1 as SEHNR and CDR2 as FQNEAQ (reference sequence). CDR3 size: 15 residues. DNA for the CDR3: TGTGCCAGCAGTCCACAGGGAGCGACTAATGAAAAACTGTTTTTT. Translation gives CASSPQGATNEKLFF.

The CDR3 DNA follows: TGTGCCAGCAGCCCTGGACTAGCGGACTACGAGCAGTACTTC. Amino acids: CASSPGLADYEQYF. The chain has TRBV7-2 and TRBJ2-7, with 10 positions matching TRBD2. The germline V gene has CDR1 SGHTA and CDR2 FQGNSA. Trimming at V came to 5 bases and at J to 3 bases, leaving 4 bases not matched to a gene. This CDR3 contains 14 residues.

In this sample, this clone turned up a few times. The chain carries TRBV9 and TRBJ2-3; D is unresolved. Germline V lookup: CDR1 SGDLS, CDR2 YYNGEE. Trimming pared 0 bases from V and 1 base from J, leaving 15 bases between. The CDR3 consists of 17 residues. The CDR3 protein is CASSVAKHLDGTDTQYF. The CDR3 bases are TGTGCCAGCAGCGTAGCTAAGCATCTCGATGGCACAGATACGCAGTATTTT.

J is TRBJ1-2 and V is TRBV2, with D perhaps matching TRBD1 (5 bases). The CDR3 is 15 residues long. Germline lookup yields CDR1 SNHLY and CDR2 FYNNEI. Trimming took 5 bases from V and 5 from J, leaving 18 bases between them. This chain's CDR3 is CASSSEGQGLYGYTF. As DNA, the CDR3 is TGTGCCAGCAGTTCCGAGGGGCAGGGCTTATATGGCTACACCTTC. The variable domain in full, with the rest retrieved from reference TRBV2 and TRBJ1-2, is EPEVTQTPSHQVTQMGQEVILRCVPISNHLYFYWYRQILGQKVEFLVSFYNNEISEKSEIFDDQFSVERPDGSNFTLKIRSTKLEDSAMYFCASSSEGQGLYGYTFGSGTRLTVV.

The chain recombines TRBV5-6 with TRBJ2-7; TRBD1 matches at 7 bases. The germline gives CDR1 SGHDT, CDR2 YYEEEE. After removal of 4 bases from V and 5 bases from J, the junction contained 3 bases not matched to a gene. The CDR3 runs 12 residues. CDR3 protein: CASSATGDEQYF. As DNA, the CDR3 is TGTGCCAGCAGCGCTACAGGGGACGAGCAGTACTTC.